Below are 13 T cell receptor beta chains sequenced from a single sample in a study of cytomegalovirus exposure and HLA in healthy donors (dated by TCRdb to 2017 to 2019). Receptor libraries were prepared by the immunoSEQ multiplex PCR assay. For the multiplex PCR, a mixture combining 60 forward primers for TCR Vbeta segments and 13 reverse primers for TCR Jbeta segments was used. The immuneACCESS repertoire file appears here via TCRdb, limited to in-frame rearrangements. These files lack a portion of the clones; in checked studies, under half of the deficit traces to unresolved V genes, and the cause of the others is not known. The table for this sample lists about 160,000 clones; approximately 80% of them were counted only once. 6% to 9% of the sample is taken by the ten largest. Material: PBMCs. All receptors derive from a woman in her twenties or thirties in good health and CMV-seropositive.

The chain couples TRBV13 to TRBJ2-3, with 8 bases lining up with TRBD2. The germline CDR1 and CDR2 sequences are PRHDT and FYEKMQ (reference sequence). Unmatched junction bases numbered 7, after V lost 5 bases and J lost 0 bases. The CDR3 covers 16 residues. For the CDR3, the DNA is TGTGCCAGCAGCCCCCGGGAGGGAGCTAGCACAGATACGCAGTATTTT. Translated: CASSPREGASTDTQYF.

The V gene is TRBV7-6, the J gene TRBJ2-2; D gene uncertain. The germline V and J ends were trimmed by 4 bases and 3 bases, with 3 bases remaining between them. Germline CDR1 SGHVS, CDR2 FNYEAQ. The CDR3 length is 12 residues. CDR3 amino acids: CASSSYTGELFF. In nucleotides, the CDR3 is TGTGCCAGCAGCTCCTACACCGGGGAGCTGTTTTTT.

J is TRBJ2-3 and V is TRBV7-2, with a tentative D call TRBD2 (6 bases). This CDR3 has 14 residues. Germline V gene lookup returns CDR1 SGHTA and CDR2 FQGNSA. Trimming took off 2 bases at V and 3 bases at J, with 9 bases between the two ends. The CDR3 bases are TGTGCCAGCAGCTTACGTCGGGGGACAGATACGCAGTATTTT. Translated, it gives CASSLRRGTDTQYF.

This chain connects TRBV6-5 to TRBJ1-4; D gene unclear. Germline V CDR1 and CDR2: MNHEY, SVGAGI. The CDR3 length is 15 residues. The V gene lost 5 bases and the J gene lost 3 bases, with 13 bases spanning the gap. In DNA form, the CDR3 reads TGTGCCAGCAGTGGCGGAAGGATTCCTAATGAAAAACTGTTTTTT. It yields the protein CASSGGRIPNEKLFF.

The chain links TRBV5-4 to TRBJ1-5; weak D call: TRBD1 (5 bases). V was shortened by 2 bases and J by 2 bases, with 8 bases between the two germline ends. The CDR3 runs 14 residues. From germline, CDR1 is SGHNT and CDR2 YYREEE (reference sequence). The CDR3 DNA sequence: TGTGCCAGCAGCTTAGGAGGGGGCAATCAGCCCCAGCATTTT. Its translation: CASSLGGGNQPQHF.

The chain links TRBV19 to TRBJ1-5; 10 bases line up with TRBD1. Germline V CDR1 and CDR2: LNHDA, SQIVND (reference sequence). V lost 6 bases and J lost 0; bases outside the gene matches: 8. The CDR3 extends over 17 amino acids. The DNA of the CDR3 is TGTGCCAGTAGCCAGGACAGGGGGGCTACTAGCAATCAGCCCCAGCATTTT. Translated: CASSQDRGATSNQPQHF.

This clone was seen a few times. The chain uses TRBV2 and TRBJ2-2; D unresolved. The CDR3 extends over 16 amino acids. V was trimmed by 5 bases and J by 1 base, leaving 14 bases between them. Germline CDR1 and CDR2: SNHLY and FYNNEI. CDR3 DNA: TGTGCCAGCAGTCCTTACCGAGTCGGGAACACCGGGGAGCTGTTTTTT. It specifies CASSPYRVGNTGELFF.

This chain joins TRBV7-2 and TRBJ2-3; 15 bases are shared with TRBD2. J gave up 1 base and V 1 base, and 3 bases lay outside the gene matches. Germline V gene data show CDR1 as SGHTA and CDR2 as FQGNSA. The CDR3 is 18 residues long. This CDR3 reads CASSLGTSGGARTDTQYF. The DNA of the CDR3 is TGTGCCAGCAGCTTAGGGACTAGCGGGGGGGCGCGCACAGATACGCAGTATTTT.

V gene TRBV30 combines with J gene TRBJ2-3; D not certain. The CDR3 has 11 amino acids. Per the germline V gene, CDR1 is GTSNPN and CDR2 is SVGIG (reference sequence). V was shortened by 4 bases and J by 3 bases, with 5 bases between the two germline ends. The CDR3 DNA reads as TGTGCCTGGACGCAGACAGATACGCAGTATTTT. It codes for CAWTQTDTQYF.

In this sample, this clone turned up once. The genes are TRBV5-1 and TRBJ1-1; tentatively, D is TRBD1 (6 bases). The CDR3 is made up of 15 amino acids. Between the trimmed V and J ends, which lost 0 bases and 0 bases, there was a span of 9 bases. Germline V CDR1 and CDR2: SGHRS, YFSETQ. The CDR3 sequence is CASSLDHRVNTEAFF. CDR3 nucleotide sequence: TGCGCCAGCAGCTTGGATCACAGGGTGAACACTGAAGCTTTCTTT.

DNA for the CDR3: TGTGCCAGCAGTGCACGGACAGGGGGCGCATATGGCTACACCTTC. Translating it yields CASSARTGGAYGYTF. The chain links TRBV6-5 to TRBJ1-2; TRBD1 matches at 11 bases. This CDR3 contains 15 residues. J gave up 5 bases and V 5 bases, and 7 bases lay outside the gene matches. Germline V gene lookup returns CDR1 MNHEY and CDR2 SVGAGI.

The gene calls are TRBV11-2 and TRBJ2-5, with 9 bases fitting TRBD2. J was trimmed by 3 bases and V by 3 bases; bases with no gene match: 11. Germline V gives CDR1 SGHAT, CDR2 FQNNGV. The CDR3 is 17 residues long. As DNA, the CDR3 is TGTGCCAGCAGCTTGAAGGCGGGGGGGCGGCGGGAAGAGACCCAGTACTTC. It codes for CASSLKAGGRREETQYF. The full variable domain, its missing parts supplied by reference TRBV11-2 and TRBJ2-5, is EAGVAQSPRYKIIEKRQSVAFWCNPISGHATLYWYQQILGQGPKLLIQFQNNGVVDDSQLPKDRFSAERLKGVDSTLKIQPAKLEDSAVYLCASSLKAGGRREETQYFGPGTRLLVL.

The CDR3 DNA reads TGCGCCAGCAACGGCGGGGGGGGGAATTCACCCCTCCACTTT. This encodes CASNGGGGNSPLHF. The rearrangement uses TRBV5-1 and TRBJ1-6; D is perhaps TRBD1 (5 bases). Germline CDR1 reads SGHRS; CDR2 reads YFSETQ. The CDR3 is 14 amino acids. V was pared by 6 bases and J by 7 bases, with 14 bases between.